Shown below are 21 T cell receptor beta chains from a single sample sequenced in a study of T cells in Graves' hyperthyroidism and ophthalmopathy. RNA transcripts yielded amplified TCR beta CDR3 regions. Researchers ran a first-round RT-PCR on the TCR CDR3 using the HTBI primer set. TCRdb reprocessed the multiplex PCR reads with MiXCR, giving one entry per CDR3 protein. The table includes hundreds of thousands of distinct CDR3 sequences, around 15% detected once. Sequencing was performed on blood. The receptors were sampled from a young woman with Graves' hyperthyroidism.

The chain joins TRBV9 to TRBJ1-4, with TRBD1 matching over 8 bases. CDR1 is SGDLS and CDR2 is YYNGEE in the germline V gene. This CDR3 has 14 residues. J gave up 8 bases and V 0 bases, and 3 bases lay outside the gene matches. The CDR3 loop is CASSVGQGREKLFF. CDR3 nucleotide sequence: TGTGCCAGCAGCGTAGGACAGGGGCGAGAAAAACTGTTTTTT.

This clonotype came up a few times. This chain uses TRBV7-8 with TRBJ2-5, with a possible D match to TRBD1 (6 bases). The CDR3 extends over 16 amino acids. Trimming removed 4 bases at V and 2 bases at J, with 17 bases between. From germline, CDR1 is SGHVS and CDR2 FQNEAQ. The CDR3, as DNA: TGTGCCAGCAGCTCCCCCTACAGGGAACCTCAAGAGACCCAGTACTTC. Translated: CASSSPYREPQETQYF.

The chain employs TRBV4-2 and TRBJ1-2, with a tentative D call TRBD1 (5 bases). Trimming removed 2 bases at V and 4 bases at J, with 14 bases between. The CDR3 has 15 amino acids. Germline CDR1 is LGHNA and CDR2 is YNFKEQ. Written as DNA, the CDR3 is TGTGCCAGCAGCCAAACACCGGGGGAGAGCTATGGCTACACCTTC. Translated: CASSQTPGESYGYTF.

This clonotype has only a few counts. V and J are TRBV7-9 and TRBJ2-7; 8 positions agree with TRBD2. V lost 0 bases to trimming and J lost 5 bases; unmatched junction nucleotides: 9. Germline-derived CDR1 and CDR2 are SEHNR and FQNEAQ (reference sequence). This CDR3 is built from 16 residues. The CDR3 DNA follows: TGTGCCAGCAGCTTAGCGGGAAGCGGGAGTCCCCACGAGCAGTACTTC. Amino acids: CASSLAGSGSPHEQYF.

This clonotype was counted at least ten times. The chain combines TRBV20-1 with TRBJ2-4; a possible D gene is TRBD2 (7 bases). V was trimmed by 6 bases and J by 5 bases, leaving 20 bases between them. The CDR3 runs 15 residues. CDR1 is DFQATT, CDR2 SNEGSKA, per germline (reference sequence). CDR3 sequence (DNA): TGCAGTGCGACGCGGGGGCATGGAGGTCAAAACATTCAGTACTTC. It translates to CSATRGHGGQNIQYF.

The V gene is TRBV20-1, the J gene TRBJ1-3, with a possible D match to TRBD1 (5 bases). The V end lost 6 bases, the J end lost 2 bases, and 14 bases lay between the germline ends. Germline V CDR1 and CDR2: DFQATT, SNEGSKA (reference sequence). The CDR3 runs to 14 residues. CDR3 in amino acids: CSARLAGPGNTIYF. The CDR3 coding sequence is TGCAGTGCCCGCCTGGCAGGGCCTGGAAACACCATATATTTT.

The rearrangement joins TRBV4-1 to TRBJ2-5, with D possibly TRBD1 on 8 matching bases. V lost 2 bases to trimming and J lost 5 bases, with 18 bases between them. The CDR3 length is 16 residues. The germline CDR1 and CDR2 sequences are MGHRA and YSYEKL. The CDR3 loop reads CASSQSGGPGRETQYF. The CDR3 nucleotides are TGCGCCAGCAGCCAATCAGGGGGCCCCGGGAGGGAGACCCAGTACTTC.

This clonotype was seen a handful of times. The V gene is TRBV20-1, the J gene TRBJ2-7; possibly TRBD2 for D (5 bases). The CDR3 has 13 amino acids. CDR1 is DFQATT and CDR2 is SNEGSKA in the germline V gene (reference sequence). V dropped 2 bases and J dropped 6 bases, with 14 bases sitting between them. The CDR3, as DNA: TGCAGTGCTAGATTGGTAGCGCGTTGCGAGCAGTACTTC. Residues: CSARLVARCEQYF.

In this sample, this clonotype turned up many times. The chain couples TRBV28 to TRBJ2-1, with 9 positions matching TRBD2. V was clipped by 3 bases and J by 2 bases; unmatched bases: 11. The CDR3 has 18 residues. Germline V gene data show CDR1 as MDHEN and CDR2 as SYDVKM. This CDR3 is CASSFNLAGTYAYNEQFF. CDR3 nucleotide sequence: TGTGCCAGCAGTTTTAACCTAGCGGGAACTTACGCCTACAATGAGCAGTTCTTC.

A note on this clonotype: With a much larger clone just one base away, this may be a read error. The chain recombines TRBV7-2 with TRBJ1-4, with D possibly TRBD1 on 5 matching bases. The CDR3 covers 16 residues. The germline gives CDR1 SGHTA, CDR2 FQGNSA. DNA for the CDR3: TGTGCCAGCAGCTTATGGGGGTTGGTAACTAGTGAAAAACTGTTTTTT. Amino acid sequence: CASSLWGLVTSEKLFF.

This clonotype was picked up a small number of times. The V call is TRBV18, the J call TRBJ1-5; D call uncertain. The CDR3 length is 14 residues. Trimming left V 5 bases short and J 2 bases short, with 10 bases between. In germline, CDR1 is KGHSH, CDR2 LQKENI. The CDR3 loop is CASSSSLGNQPQHF. CDR3 DNA: TGTGCCAGCTCATCAAGCCTCGGCAATCAGCCCCAGCATTTT. Full variable domain (outside the CDR3, taken from reference TRBV18 and TRBJ1-5): NAGVMQNPRHLVRRRGQEARLRCSPMKGHSHVYWYRQLPEEGLKFMVYLQKENIIDESGMPKERFSAEFPKEGPSILRIQQVVRGDSAAYFCASSSSLGNQPQHFGDGTRLSIL.

This clonotype was picked up many times. This chain connects TRBV2 to TRBJ2-1, with D perhaps matching TRBD1 (6 bases). The germline CDR1 and CDR2 sequences are SNHLY and FYNNEI. Trimming cost V 7 bases and J 15 bases, with 16 bases left between them. This CDR3 is 11 amino acids long. The CDR3 region is CASTQGHLGFF. The CDR3 coding sequence is TGTGCCAGCACTCAGGGACACCTTGGGTTCTTC.

This clonotype was detected many times. The CDR3 reads CASSSIRGRSIYEQYF. The CDR3 DNA sequence: TGTGCCAGCAGCTCGATTAGGGGGCGTTCGATCTACGAGCAGTACTTC. The V gene is TRBV11-2, the J gene TRBJ2-7, with TRBD1 identical over 7 bases. From germline, CDR1 is SGHAT and CDR2 FQNNGV. Trimming removed 4 bases from V and 3 bases from J; junction bases left unmatched: 12. The CDR3 totals 16 residues.

A note on this clonotype: With a much larger clone just one base away, this may be a read error. The chain carries TRBV6-2 or TRBV6-3 and TRBJ2-1; TRBD2 agrees at 13 bases. This CDR3 has 19 amino acids. Germline CDR1 MNHEY, CDR2 SVGEGT. After removal of 4 bases from V and 8 bases from J, the junction contained 17 bases not matched to a gene. The CDR3 protein is CASSSPTSGRKVYDDEQFF. The CDR3 DNA sequence: TGTGCCAGCAGTTCGCCGACTAGCGGGAGGAAGGTATACGACGATGAGCAGTTCTTC.

This clonotype has ten or more counts. In DNA, the CDR3 is TGTGCCAGCTCCGACCCGGGACAGGGAATGACAGATACGCAGTATTTT. This encodes CASSDPGQGMTDTQYF. The J gene is TRBJ2-3, the V gene TRBV27, with 9 bases aligning to TRBD1. Germline assignment: CDR1 MNHEY and CDR2 SMNVEV (reference sequence). V shed 8 bases and J 3 bases; nucleotides not matched to a gene: 12. The CDR3 contains 16 residues.

The chain carries TRBV4-2 and TRBJ1-1; possible D gene TRBD1, 6 bases. This CDR3 comprises 18 residues. Germline loops: CDR1 LGHNA, CDR2 YNFKEQ. V lost 4 bases, J lost 1 base, and 22 bases lay in between. The CDR3 is CASSPLSGGPGRNTEAFF. In DNA form, the CDR3 reads TGTGCCAGCAGCCCCTTGAGTGGGGGGCCGGGGAGGAACACTGAAGCTTTCTTT.

This clonotype showed up just a few times. The rearrangement uses TRBV7-9 and TRBJ2-3, with TRBD2 matching over 12 bases. CDR3 length equals 17 residues. Trimming at V came to 4 bases and at J to 2 bases, leaving 7 bases not matched to a gene. Germline assignment: CDR1 SEHNR and CDR2 FQNEAQ (reference sequence). The CDR3 DNA reads as TGTGCCAGCAGCTCCCTCGGACTAGCGGGACCCACAGATACGCAGTATTTT. It encodes CASSSLGLAGPTDTQYF. The variable domain in full, with the rest retrieved from reference TRBV7-9 and TRBJ2-3, is DTGVSQNPRHKITKRGQNVTFRCDPISEHNRLYWYRQTLGQGPEFLTYFQNEAQLEKSRLLSDRFSAERPKGSFSTLEIQRTEQGDSAMYLCASSSLGLAGPTDTQYFGPGTRLTVL.

This chain connects TRBV3-2 to TRBJ2-2; TRBD2 was called by the table and not checked on the DNA. TRBV3-2 has pseudogene status. The CDR3 sequence is 17 residues long. The CDR3 DNA follows: TGTGCCAGCAGCCAAGACCCGACTAGCGTCGGCACCGGGGGGCTGTTTTTT. It codes for CASSQDPTSVGTGGLFF.

This clonotype came up many times. This chain links TRBV7-2 with TRBJ2-1; 7 nucleotides align to TRBD2. Trimming at V came to 5 bases and at J to 1 base, leaving 8 bases not matched to a gene. Germline loops: CDR1 SGHTA, CDR2 FQGNSA. The CDR3 loop spans 16 amino acids. Here the CDR3 reads CASSPTYGRSYNEQFF. CDR3 coding DNA: TGTGCCAGCAGCCCCACTTACGGGAGGTCCTACAATGAGCAGTTCTTC. Full variable domain (rest looked up from reference TRBV7-2 and TRBJ2-1): GAGVSQSPSNKVTEKGKDVELRCDPISGHTALYWYRQSLGQGLEFLIYFQGNSAPDKSGLPSDRFSAERTGGSVSTLTIQRTQQEDSAVYLCASSPTYGRSYNEQFFGPGTRLTVL.

The CDR3, as DNA: TGTGCCAGCAGCTCCCAAGGGGGGAGGGACGAGCAGTACTTC. Translation gives CASSSQGGRDEQYF. The chain has TRBV5-4 and TRBJ2-7, with D possibly being TRBD2 (7 bases). This CDR3 is 14 amino acids long. Germline V CDR1 and CDR2: SGHNT, YYREEE (reference sequence). Trimming took off 3 bases at V and 5 bases at J, with 15 bases between the two ends.

There are a few counts of this clonotype. As the CDR3 is not closed by the conserved phenylalanine or tryptophan, this likely results from a read error. This chain links TRBV24-1 with TRBJ2-1, with D hard to call. The CDR3 consists of 14 residues. Trimming left V 3 bases short and J 6 bases short, with 11 bases between. Germline loops: CDR1 KGHDR, CDR2 SFDVKD. This CDR3 reads CATSDPGGFNEQFS. In nucleotides, the CDR3 is TGTGCCACCAGTGATCCCGGCGGCTTCAATGAGCAGTTCTCC.